This TCR beta chain is from a study of blood T cell repertoires in COVID-19. Repertoires were generated with immunoSEQ multiplex PCR, while TCRdb's copy carries only in-frame clones and drops some. The sample has roughly 250,000 clones; more than 85% are singletons. The germline V gene encodes CDR1 MNHNS and CDR2 SASEGT. CDR3 size: 15 residues. J gave up 4 bases and V 2 bases, and 5 bases lay outside the gene matches. Material: PBMCs or T cells enriched from blood (not recorded which). V gene TRBV6-1 combines with J gene TRBJ2-7, with 10 nucleotides matching TRBD2. The TCR comes from a woman aged 50 to 65 who had recovered from COVID-19. CDR3: CASSELASGSYEQYF. The CDR3 region has the DNA TGTGCCAGCAGTGAACTGGCTAGCGGGAGTTACGAGCAGTACTTC.